A selection of T cell receptor beta chains follows, all from one sample in a study of PD-1 blockade in classical Hodgkin lymphoma. TCRdb's copy holds only in-frame clones and misses some; the assay was immunoSEQ multiplex PCR. This table holds around 18,000 clones, more than 65% found once. The sample consisted of CD4+ T cells from blood, taken before the fourth cycle of nivolumab. The source of these receptors is a human donor with classical Hodgkin lymphoma. Both conserved end residues are trimmed from each CDR3. The order of the fields is V gene, J gene, CDR3 protein.

>TRBV7-2|TRBJ2-7
ASSTGQGYEQY
>TRBV5-1|TRBJ2-1
ASSRDPRGDEQF
>TRBV5-4|TRBJ1-3
ASSSGQSSGNTIY
>TRBV6-6|TRBJ2-7
ASSNTGLSSYEQY
>TRBV20-1|TRBJ1-4
SAQDEKLF
>TRBV5-4|TRBJ1-1
ASSRVGNTEAF
>TRBV5-1|TRBJ2-5
ASSSSGRGQETQY
>TRBV28|TRBJ1-5
ASSLSSPSARRYSNQPQH
>TRBV4-2|TRBJ2-1
ASSQDRVSYNEQF
>TRBV7-9|TRBJ2-2
ASSPSGTGPGELF
>TRBV7-2|TRBJ2-1
ASSLALAGVAYNEQF
>TRBV18|TRBJ1-4
ASSPRQLSYNEKLF
>TRBV2|TRBJ2-2
ASSGSGGLSGELF
>TRBV5-4|TRBJ2-5
ASSPGQGAGETQY
>TRBV5-5|TRBJ2-1
ASSAGGTGGYNEQF
>TRBV14|TRBJ2-3
ASSRTRGETDTQY
>TRBV6-5|TRBJ1-6
ASSPQRAASPLH
>TRBV7-3|TRBJ1-2
ASSRRGGVGGYT
>TRBV15|TRBJ1-3
ATSRAGDSGNTIY
>TRBV27|TRBJ1-6
ASSPRGQSSPLH
>TRBV6-7|TRBJ2-1
ASSYTPSGVSYNEQF
>TRBV6-5|TRBJ1-5
ASSLLGAANQPQH
>TRBV5-1|TRBJ2-7
ASSFGGRASYEQY
>TRBV7-2|TRBJ1-1
ASSLASGVETEAF
>TRBV5-1|TRBJ1-5
ASSERDSSGGNQPQH
>TRBV27|TRBJ2-5
ASSFQGSQY
>TRBV5-4|TRBJ2-5
ASSLYRGVTSGSETQY
>TRBV14|TRBJ2-3
ASSQDWETGGWGTDTQY
>TRBV30|TRBJ2-3
AWGYSPDTQY
>TRBV18|TRBJ2-7
ASSPGGNIAEQY
>TRBV5-1|TRBJ2-2
ASSLAGVNTGELF
>TRBV5-1|TRBJ2-5
ASSLVVGGSETQY
>TRBV7-6|TRBJ1-4
ASSPAEGDRWRTNEKLF
>TRBV2|TRBJ1-2
ASRWDGLYGYT
>TRBV9|TRBJ2-1
ASSASSGTVDEQF
>TRBV5-1|TRBJ1-4
ASSRTGGGLGEKLF
>TRBV28|TRBJ1-2
ASSFHYGYT
>TRBV4-3|TRBJ2-7
ASSQDAAGKYEQY
>TRBV28|TRBJ1-1
ASSLPRNTEAF
>TRBV28|TRBJ2-3
ASRNTGPRTDTQY
>TRBV29-1|TRBJ1-2
SVGGVGYGYT